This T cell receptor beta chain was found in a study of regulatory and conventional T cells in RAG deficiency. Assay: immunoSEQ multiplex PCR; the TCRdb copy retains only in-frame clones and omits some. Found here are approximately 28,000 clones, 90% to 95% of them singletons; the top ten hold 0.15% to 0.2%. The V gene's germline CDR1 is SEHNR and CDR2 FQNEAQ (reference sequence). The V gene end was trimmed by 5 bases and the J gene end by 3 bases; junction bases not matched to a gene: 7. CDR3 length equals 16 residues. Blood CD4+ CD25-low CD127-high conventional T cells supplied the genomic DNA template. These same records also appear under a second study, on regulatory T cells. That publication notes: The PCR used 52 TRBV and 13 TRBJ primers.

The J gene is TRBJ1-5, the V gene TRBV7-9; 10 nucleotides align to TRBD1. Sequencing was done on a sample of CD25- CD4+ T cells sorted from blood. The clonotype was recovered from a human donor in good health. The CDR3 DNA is TGTGCCAGCAGCGCCGGGACAGGGGATCCCAATCAGCCCCAGCATTTT. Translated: CASSAGTGDPNQPQHF.